A single sample gave rise to the 27 T cell receptor beta chains below, sequenced in a study of blood T cell repertoires in COVID-19. TCRdb keeps only in-frame clones here, not all; method: immunoSEQ multiplex PCR. The sample records a few hundred thousand clones, 80% to 85% being singletons. Material for sequencing was peripheral blood. The receptors come from a woman under 40 who had recovered from COVID-19.

The chain uses TRBV30 and TRBJ2-4; 12 bases line up with TRBD1. V lost 3 bases, J lost 1 base, and 4 bases stayed unmatched. The CDR3 loop spans 16 amino acids. Per germline, CDR1 GTSNPN and CDR2 SVGIG (reference sequence). CDR3 in DNA: TGTGCCTGGAGCAAAGGGACAGGGGGCGCCAAAAACATTCAGTACTTC. Encoded protein: CAWSKGTGGAKNIQYF.

The CDR3 loop is CASSMPTGYSGGANVLTF. The CDR3 region has the DNA TGTGCCAGTAGTATGCCGACAGGATACTCTGGTGGGGCCAACGTCCTGACTTTC. The chain has TRBV19 and TRBJ2-6; a weak D match, TRBD1 (6 bases). This CDR3 spans 18 amino acids. V lost 3 bases, J lost 3 bases, and 18 bases lay in between. CDR1 and CDR2 (germline): LNHDA, SQIVND (reference sequence).

The V gene is TRBV5-1, the J gene TRBJ1-6; perhaps TRBD1 as D (5 bases). Germline CDR1 and CDR2: SGHRS and YFSETQ. Between the trimmed V and J ends, which lost 7 bases and 6 bases, there was a span of 17 bases. CDR3 size: 15 residues. The CDR3 reads CASCANGQGNSPLHF. CDR3 DNA sequence: TGCGCCAGCTGTGCCAATGGGCAGGGTAATTCACCCCTCCACTTT.

The rearrangement links TRBV9 to TRBJ1-4; the match to TRBD1 covers 7 bases. Germline V gene lookup returns CDR1 SGDLS and CDR2 YYNGEE. CDR3 length equals 15 residues. Trimming at V came to 4 bases and at J to 4 bases, leaving 7 bases not matched to a gene. CDR3 loop: CASSISDRFNEKLFF. In nucleotides, the CDR3 is TGTGCCAGCAGCATTTCGGACAGGTTTAATGAAAAACTGTTTTTT. Looking up the rest from reference TRBV9 and TRBJ1-4 gives the full variable domain: DSGVTQTPKHLITATGQRVTLRCSPRSGDLSVYWYQQSLDQGLQFLIQYYNGEERAKGNILERFSAQQFPDLHSELNLSSLELGDSALYFCASSISDRFNEKLFFGSGTQLSVL.

The J gene is TRBJ2-2, the V gene TRBV5-1; 12 nucleotides align to TRBD2. The junction had 4 bases not matched to a gene; V was cut back by 4 bases and J by 6 bases. In germline, CDR1 is SGHRS, CDR2 YFSETQ. The CDR3 totals 15 residues. The CDR3 DNA sequence: TGCGCCAGCAGCGGGAGACTAGCGGGAGCCGGGGAGCTGTTTTTT. Encoded protein: CASSGRLAGAGELFF.

The V call is TRBV2, the J call TRBJ1-1; D ambiguous. Deletions cut 6 bases from V and 7 bases from J, with 6 bases between. The CDR3 extends over 10 amino acids. CDR1 and CDR2 from the germline V gene are SNHLY and FYNNEI. The CDR3 is CASRSLEAFF. The CDR3 bases are TGTGCCAGCAGGAGCCTTGAAGCTTTCTTT.

The chain couples TRBV3-1 (or the pseudogene TRBV3-2) to TRBJ1-2; the D is unclear. The CDR3 runs 12 residues. Trimming shortened V by 1 base and J by 4 bases, and 4 bases separated the two germline ends. CDR1 is LGHDT, CDR2 YNNKEL, per germline (reference sequence). Here the CDR3 reads CASSQALYGYTF. CDR3 DNA: TGTGCCAGCAGCCAAGCCCTCTATGGCTACACCTTC.

The chain employs TRBV6-5 and TRBJ2-7; possibly TRBD1 for D (6 bases). CDR3 length: 14 amino acids. Per the germline V gene, CDR1 is MNHEY and CDR2 is SVGAGI. V lost 7 bases and J lost 5, with 18 bases in between. CDR3 sequence (DNA): TGTGCCAGCACGGGGTCAGGGGCGCAACACGAGCAGTACTTC. The encoded protein is CASTGSGAQHEQYF.

This rearrangement joins TRBV5-1 to TRBJ2-7; 7 bases match TRBD1. CDR3 size: 13 residues. Germline V gene data show CDR1 as SGHRS and CDR2 as YFSETQ. With 0 bases clipped from V and 6 bases from J, the junction kept 3 bases outside the gene matches. The CDR3 nucleotides are TGCGCCAGCAGCTTGGACAGGGGCGCCGAGCAGTACTTC. It encodes CASSLDRGAEQYF.

This clone was detected a few times. V is TRBV13 and J is TRBJ1-2, with unresolved D. This CDR3 contains 13 residues. Trimming left V 5 bases short and J 8 bases short, with 15 bases between. Per the germline V gene, CDR1 is PRHDT and CDR2 is FYEKMQ (reference sequence). For the CDR3, the DNA is TGTGCCAGCAGCCGGTACAGTGTCGAGGGCTACACCTTC. Amino acids: CASSRYSVEGYTF. Supplemented by reference TRBV13 and TRBJ1-2, the full variable domain reads AAGVIQSPRHLIKEKRETATLKCYPIPRHDTVYWYQQGPGQDPQFLISFYEKMQSDKGSIPDRFSAQQFSDYHSELNMSSLELGDSALYFCASSRYSVEGYTFGSGTRLTVV.

The CDR3 is CATRSAGQNNEQFF. The CDR3 bases are TGTGCCACCAGATCTGCGGGACAGAACAATGAGCAGTTCTTC. The V gene is TRBV24-1, the J gene TRBJ2-1; tentative D call: TRBD1 (7 bases). Germline loops: CDR1 KGHDR, CDR2 SFDVKD. Trimming took 7 bases from V and 5 from J, leaving 14 bases between them. The CDR3 is made up of 14 amino acids.

This chain joins TRBV27 and TRBJ1-4; 7 bases agree with TRBD1. CDR3 length: 15 amino acids. Germline V CDR1 and CDR2: MNHEY, SMNVEV (reference sequence). The V gene end was trimmed by 6 bases and the J gene end by 4 bases; junction bases not matched to a gene: 8. As DNA, the CDR3 is TGTGCCAGCAGCCCCGGGACAGTGTTTAATGAAAAACTGTTTTTT. Its protein product is CASSPGTVFNEKLFF.

The chain joins TRBV5-1 to TRBJ1-1, with D tentatively TRBD1 (6 bases). From germline, CDR1 is SGHRS and CDR2 YFSETQ. V lost 4 bases to trimming and J lost 1 base, with 14 bases between them. There are 15 residues in the CDR3. DNA of the CDR3: TGCGCCAGCAGCGTGGGAGGGGGTGGGAACACTGAAGCTTTCTTT. It yields the protein CASSVGGGGNTEAFF.

The chain couples TRBV27 to TRBJ2-7, with D uncertain. V lost 5 bases, J lost 2 bases, and 10 bases lay in between. Germline CDR1 MNHEY, CDR2 SMNVEV (reference sequence). This CDR3 is 13 amino acids long. The CDR3 protein is CASSTAATYEQYF. CDR3 DNA: TGTGCCAGCAGTACCGCCGCGACCTACGAGCAGTACTTC.

The V and J genes are TRBV28 and TRBJ1-2; the match to TRBD1 covers 10 bases. J was trimmed by 6 bases and V by 6 bases; bases with no gene match: 4. CDR1 is MDHEN, CDR2 SYDVKM, per germline. The CDR3 is 13 amino acids. This chain's CDR3 is CASRRQGAHGYTF. CDR3 DNA sequence: TGTGCCAGCAGAAGACAGGGGGCGCATGGCTACACCTTC.

This clone came up once. This chain uses TRBV5-6 with TRBJ1-4, with TRBD1 as a possible D gene (5 bases). The germline V gene has CDR1 SGHDT and CDR2 YYEEEE. There are 15 residues in the CDR3. Trimming shortened V by 6 bases and J by 8 bases, and 20 bases separated the two germline ends. The CDR3 loop is CASNSRSRSGEKLFF. In DNA, the CDR3 is TGTGCCAGCAACTCAAGGAGTAGATCAGGGGAAAAACTGTTTTTT.

CDR3 nucleotides: TGTGCCACCAGTGATCTCGATCCACTGACAGGGAATTATGGCTACACCTTC. Its translation is CATSDLDPLTGNYGYTF. The gene calls are TRBV24-1 and TRBJ1-2, with 7 positions matching TRBD1. CDR3 size: 17 residues. CDR1 is KGHDR, CDR2 SFDVKD, per germline. After removal of 3 bases from V and 5 bases from J, the junction contained 14 bases not matched to a gene.

J is TRBJ2-7 and V is TRBV28; TRBD1 matches 7 bases. The germline V gene encodes CDR1 MDHEN and CDR2 SYDVKM. CDR3 length: 12 residues. V was clipped by 4 bases and J by 4 bases; unmatched bases: 1. The CDR3 nucleotides are TGTGCCAGCAGTTCGGACAGGTACGAGCAGTACTTC. It specifies CASSSDRYEQYF.

The rearrangement uses TRBV19 and TRBJ1-1; 7 bases agree with TRBD1. V shed 6 bases and J 1 base; nucleotides not matched to a gene: 11. This CDR3 has 16 amino acids. Germline V lookup: CDR1 LNHDA, CDR2 SQIVND (reference sequence). The CDR3 region has the DNA TGTGCCAGTAGCCCGAGGGATCAGGGGGGGAACACTGAAGCTTTCTTT. This encodes CASSPRDQGGNTEAFF. The full variable domain, rest sourced from reference TRBV19 and TRBJ1-1, is DGGITQSPKYLFRKEGQNVTLSCEQNLNHDAMYWYRQDPGQGLRLIYYSQIVNDFQKGDIAEGYSVSREKKESFPLTVTSAQKNPTAFYLCASSPRDQGGNTEAFFGQGTRLTVV.

The chain carries TRBV3-1 (or the pseudogene TRBV3-2) and TRBJ2-3, with a weak D call TRBD2 (6 bases). This CDR3 region has 15 residues. Germline loops: CDR1 LGHDT, CDR2 YNNKEL (reference sequence). The ends were cut back, 4 bases at V and 4 bases at J, with 15 bases in the middle. The CDR3 DNA sequence: TGTGCCAGCAGCCCTCGGCGGGGCCAAGCAGATACGCAGTATTTT. Its protein is CASSPRRGQADTQYF.

The chain couples TRBV10-1 to TRBJ1-1; D gene uncertain. Trimming removed 7 bases at V and 1 base at J, with 10 bases between. Germline CDR1 WNHNN, CDR2 SYGVQD (reference sequence). The CDR3 is 13 residues long. This CDR3 is CASKMNTNTEAFF. In nucleotides, the CDR3 is TGCGCCAGCAAGATGAACACGAACACTGAAGCTTTCTTT.

This chain connects TRBV4-1 to TRBJ2-7, with 10 bases that match TRBD1. This CDR3 is built from 15 residues. Germline CDR1 and CDR2: MGHRA and YSYEKL. V lost 4 bases to trimming and J lost 1 base; unmatched junction nucleotides: 4. CDR3 loop: CASSPGQGSSYEQYF. DNA for the CDR3: TGCGCCAGCAGCCCGGGACAGGGGAGTTCCTACGAGCAGTACTTC.

This clone was counted only a few times. The rearrangement links TRBV29-1 to TRBJ2-7; possibly TRBD1 for D (6 bases). The CDR3 has 11 amino acids. V dropped 7 bases and J dropped 5 bases, with 12 bases sitting between them. Germline V gives CDR1 SQVTM, CDR2 ANQGSEA. CDR3 bases: TGCAGCGCCCTGGGGGCGGACGAGCAGTACTTC. Translating it yields CSALGADEQYF.

The chain links TRBV7-2 to TRBJ2-3, with TRBD2 matching over 7 bases. The V gene end was trimmed by 5 bases and the J gene end by 4 bases; junction bases not matched to a gene: 15. The CDR3 loop spans 17 amino acids. Germline CDR1 SGHTA, CDR2 FQGNSA. The CDR3 region is CASSQGGGRWSADTQYF. DNA for the CDR3: TGTGCCAGCAGCCAGGGCGGCGGGAGATGGTCTGCAGATACGCAGTATTTT.

The V gene is TRBV5-1, the J gene TRBJ2-5, with D maybe TRBD1 (5 bases). Looked up from germline, CDR1 is SGHRS and CDR2 is YFSETQ. Between the trimmed V and J ends, which lost 4 bases and 5 bases, there was a span of 15 bases. The CDR3 covers 14 residues. This CDR3 reads CASSVAQAGETQYF. The CDR3 nucleotides read TGCGCCAGCAGCGTAGCCCAAGCAGGGGAGACCCAGTACTTC.

This clone was seen a handful of times. The chain uses TRBV5-6 and TRBJ1-6, with D possibly TRBD1 on 5 matching bases. In germline, CDR1 is SGHDT, CDR2 YYEEEE. Trimming removed 6 bases from V and 4 bases from J, with 8 bases in between. CDR3 length: 13 residues. The CDR3 DNA reads TGTGCCAGCACCGGGGGGTATAATTCACCCCTCCACTTT. It translates to CASTGGYNSPLHF.

V gene TRBV29-1 combines with J gene TRBJ1-2, with D unresolved. The CDR3 runs 14 residues. CDR1 SQVTM and CDR2 ANQGSEA come from the germline V gene. Trimming took off 1 base at V and 4 bases at J, with 13 bases between the two ends. The CDR3 loop is CSVEGGSAPYGYTF. The CDR3 nucleotides are TGCAGCGTTGAAGGAGGTTCAGCCCCCTATGGCTACACCTTC.